Each of the 3 T cell receptor beta chains below was sequenced from the same sample in a study of T-cell reconstitution after alpha-beta-depleted transplantation in children. TCRbeta library construction was performed incorporating unique molecular identifiers. TCRdb itself ran the PCR reads through MiXCR, one entry per CDR3 protein. Seen here are approximately 400,000 distinct CDR3 sequences, approximately 11% observed once, and the top ten hold roughly 6%. The material sequenced was PBMCs from the stem cell graft donor, taken from the stem cell graft. These receptor sequences come from a human donor who donated a stem cell graft to a child with acute myeloid leukemia.

At least ten counts were recorded for this clonotype. The chain is built from TRBV5-1 and TRBJ2-1; TRBD2 aligns across 12 bases. The J segment lost 1 base and the V segment lost 0 bases, leaving 5 bases of the junction unmatched. CDR1 is SGHRS, CDR2 YFSETQ, per germline. The CDR3 has 18 residues. This CDR3 is CASSLAPGLAGSYNEQFF. The DNA of the CDR3 is TGCGCCAGCAGCTTGGCCCCGGGACTAGCGGGTTCCTACAATGAGCAGTTCTTC.

This clonotype was picked up a small number of times. V and J are TRBV7-8 and TRBJ2-1; the D gene is possibly TRBD1 (6 bases). The V gene lost 1 base and the J gene lost 8 bases, with 15 bases spanning the gap. The CDR3 sequence is 15 residues long. Germline-derived CDR1 and CDR2 are SGHVS and FQNEAQ. This chain's CDR3 is CASSLGRSRGHEQFF. The CDR3 DNA follows: TGTGCCAGCAGCTTAGGCAGGAGCAGGGGCCATGAGCAGTTCTTC.

This clonotype was found many times. This CDR3 is CASSEGSGGYNEQFF. In DNA, the CDR3 is TGTGCCAGCAGTGAAGGTAGCGGGGGTTACAATGAGCAGTTCTTC. J is TRBJ2-1 and V is TRBV25-1; the match to TRBD2 covers 9 bases. The V segment lost 2 bases and the J segment 4 bases; nucleotides outside the gene matches: 3. This CDR3 is built from 15 residues. Germline V gene sequence: CDR1 MGHDK, CDR2 SYGVNS.